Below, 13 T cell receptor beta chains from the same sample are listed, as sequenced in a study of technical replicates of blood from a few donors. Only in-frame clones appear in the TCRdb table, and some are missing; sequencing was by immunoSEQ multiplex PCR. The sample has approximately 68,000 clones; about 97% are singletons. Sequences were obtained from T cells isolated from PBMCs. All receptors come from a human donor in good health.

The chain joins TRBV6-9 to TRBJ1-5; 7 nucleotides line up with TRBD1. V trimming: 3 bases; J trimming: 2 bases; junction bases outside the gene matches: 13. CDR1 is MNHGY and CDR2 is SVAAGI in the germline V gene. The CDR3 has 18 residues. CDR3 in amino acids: CASSYDRETFFGNQPQHF. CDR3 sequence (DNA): TGTGCCAGCAGTTACGACAGGGAAACTTTTTTTGGCAATCAGCCCCAGCATTTT.

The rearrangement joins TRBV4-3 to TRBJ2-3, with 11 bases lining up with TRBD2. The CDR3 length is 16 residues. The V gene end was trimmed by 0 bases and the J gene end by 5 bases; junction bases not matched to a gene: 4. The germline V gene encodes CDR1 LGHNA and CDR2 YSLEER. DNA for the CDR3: TGCGCCAGCAGCCAAGACGTAGCGGGAGGGCGAGATACGCAGTATTTT. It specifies CASSQDVAGGRDTQYF.

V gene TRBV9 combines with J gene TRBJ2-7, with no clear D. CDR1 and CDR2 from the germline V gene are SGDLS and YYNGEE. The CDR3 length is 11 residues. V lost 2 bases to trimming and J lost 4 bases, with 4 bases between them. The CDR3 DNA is TGTGCCAGCAGCGTCAGTTACGAGCAGTACTTC. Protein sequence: CASSVSYEQYF.

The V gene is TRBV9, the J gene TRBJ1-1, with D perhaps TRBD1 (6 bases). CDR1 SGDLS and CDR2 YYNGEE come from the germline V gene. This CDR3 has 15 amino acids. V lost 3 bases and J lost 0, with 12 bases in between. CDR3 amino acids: CASSAPDSLNTEAFF. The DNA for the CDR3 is TGTGCCAGCAGCGCCCCGGACAGTTTGAACACTGAAGCTTTCTTT.

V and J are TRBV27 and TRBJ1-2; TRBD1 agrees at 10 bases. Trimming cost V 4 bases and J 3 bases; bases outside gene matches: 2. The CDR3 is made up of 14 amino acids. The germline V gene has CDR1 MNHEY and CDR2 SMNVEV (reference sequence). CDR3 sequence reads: CASSSTGGDYGYTF. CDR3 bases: TGTGCCAGCAGTTCGACAGGGGGCGACTATGGCTACACCTTC.

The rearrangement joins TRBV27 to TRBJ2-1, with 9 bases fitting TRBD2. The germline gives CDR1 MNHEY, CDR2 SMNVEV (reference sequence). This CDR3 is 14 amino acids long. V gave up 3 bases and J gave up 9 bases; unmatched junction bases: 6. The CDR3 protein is CASSFGRGGIEQFF. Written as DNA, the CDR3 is TGTGCCAGCAGTTTCGGGCGGGGGGGAATTGAGCAGTTCTTC.

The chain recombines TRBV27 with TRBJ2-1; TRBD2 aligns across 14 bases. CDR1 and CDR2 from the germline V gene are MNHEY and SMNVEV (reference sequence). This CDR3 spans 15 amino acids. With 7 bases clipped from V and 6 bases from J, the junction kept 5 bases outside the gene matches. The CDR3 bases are TGTGCCAGCACACCCGGGACTAGCGGGGGCAATGAGCAGTTCTTC. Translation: CASTPGTSGGNEQFF.

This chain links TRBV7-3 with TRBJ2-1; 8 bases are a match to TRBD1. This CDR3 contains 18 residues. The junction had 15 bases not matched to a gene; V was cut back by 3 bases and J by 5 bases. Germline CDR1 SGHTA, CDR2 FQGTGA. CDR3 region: CASSLESFLVQGDNEQFF. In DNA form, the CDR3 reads TGTGCCAGCAGCTTGGAGTCCTTCCTCGTACAGGGGGACAATGAGCAGTTCTTC.

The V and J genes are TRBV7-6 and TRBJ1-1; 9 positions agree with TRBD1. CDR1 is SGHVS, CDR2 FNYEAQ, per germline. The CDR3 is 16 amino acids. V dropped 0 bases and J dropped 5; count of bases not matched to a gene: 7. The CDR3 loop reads CASSLAGQGKRTEAFF. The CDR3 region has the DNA TGTGCCAGCAGCTTAGCGGGACAGGGAAAGAGGACTGAAGCTTTCTTT.

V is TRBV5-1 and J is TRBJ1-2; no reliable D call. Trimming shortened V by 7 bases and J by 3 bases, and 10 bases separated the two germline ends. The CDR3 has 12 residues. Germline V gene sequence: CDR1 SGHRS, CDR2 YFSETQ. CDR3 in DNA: TGCGCCAGCCGGGATAACGACTATGGCTACACCTTC. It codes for CASRDNDYGYTF.

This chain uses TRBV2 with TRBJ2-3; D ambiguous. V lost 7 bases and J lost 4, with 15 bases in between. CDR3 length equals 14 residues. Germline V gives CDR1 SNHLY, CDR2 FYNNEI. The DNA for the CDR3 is TGTGCCAGCAAAGCTCCGGGTAGGCCAGATACGCAGTATTTT. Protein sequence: CASKAPGRPDTQYF.

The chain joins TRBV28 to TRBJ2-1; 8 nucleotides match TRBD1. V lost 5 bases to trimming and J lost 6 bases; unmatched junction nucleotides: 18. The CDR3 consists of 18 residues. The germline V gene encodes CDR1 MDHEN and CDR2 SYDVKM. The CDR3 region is CASSMIKGGTGILNEQFF. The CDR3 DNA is TGTGCCAGCAGTATGATAAAAGGCGGGACAGGAATTCTCAATGAGCAGTTCTTC.

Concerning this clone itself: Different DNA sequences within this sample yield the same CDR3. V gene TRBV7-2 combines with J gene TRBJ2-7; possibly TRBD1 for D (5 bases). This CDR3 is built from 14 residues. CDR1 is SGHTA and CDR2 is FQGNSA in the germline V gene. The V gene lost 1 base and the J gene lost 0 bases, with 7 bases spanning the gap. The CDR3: CASSLVTGSYEQYF. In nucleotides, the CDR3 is TGTGCCAGCAGCTTAGTCACAGGCTCCTACGAGCAGTACTTC.